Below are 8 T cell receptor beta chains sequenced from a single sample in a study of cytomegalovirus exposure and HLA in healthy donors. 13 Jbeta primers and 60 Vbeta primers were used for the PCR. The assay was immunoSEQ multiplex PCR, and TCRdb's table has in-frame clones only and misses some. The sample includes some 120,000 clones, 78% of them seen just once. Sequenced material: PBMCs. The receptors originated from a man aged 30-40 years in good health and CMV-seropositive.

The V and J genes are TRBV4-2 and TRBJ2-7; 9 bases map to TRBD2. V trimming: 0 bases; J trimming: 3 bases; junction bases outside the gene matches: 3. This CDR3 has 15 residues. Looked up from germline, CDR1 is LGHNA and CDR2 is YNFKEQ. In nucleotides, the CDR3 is TGTGCCAGCAGCCAAGAGGAAGCGGGAGGCTACGAGCAGTACTTC. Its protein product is CASSQEEAGGYEQYF.

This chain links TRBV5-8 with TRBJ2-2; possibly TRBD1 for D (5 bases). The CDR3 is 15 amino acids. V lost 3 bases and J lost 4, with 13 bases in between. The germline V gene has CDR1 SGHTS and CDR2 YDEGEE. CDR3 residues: CASSSGHSPTGELFF. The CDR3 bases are TGTGCCAGCAGCTCAGGACACAGTCCCACCGGGGAGCTGTTTTTT.

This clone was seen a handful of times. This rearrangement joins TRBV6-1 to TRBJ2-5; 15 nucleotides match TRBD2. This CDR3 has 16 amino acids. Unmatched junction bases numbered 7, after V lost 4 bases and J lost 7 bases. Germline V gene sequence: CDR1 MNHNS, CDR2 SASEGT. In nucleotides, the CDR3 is TGTGCCAGCAGTGCTCCGGGACTAGCGGGAGGACGGACCCAGTACTTC. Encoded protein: CASSAPGLAGGRTQYF.

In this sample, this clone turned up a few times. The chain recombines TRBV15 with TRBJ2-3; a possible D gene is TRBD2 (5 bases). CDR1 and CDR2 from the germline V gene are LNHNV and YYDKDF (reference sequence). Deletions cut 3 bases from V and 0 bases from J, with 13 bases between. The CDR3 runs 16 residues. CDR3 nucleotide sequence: TGTGCCACCAGCAGGGAATCCGGGGTTAGCACAGATACGCAGTATTTT. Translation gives CATSRESGVSTDTQYF.

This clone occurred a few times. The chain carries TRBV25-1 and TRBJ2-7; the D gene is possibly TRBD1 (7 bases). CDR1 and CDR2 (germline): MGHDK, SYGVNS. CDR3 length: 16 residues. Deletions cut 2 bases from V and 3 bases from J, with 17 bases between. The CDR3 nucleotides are TGTGCCAGCAGTGAAGAGGGGGCTAGCGACCACTACGAGCAGTACTTC. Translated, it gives CASSEEGASDHYEQYF.

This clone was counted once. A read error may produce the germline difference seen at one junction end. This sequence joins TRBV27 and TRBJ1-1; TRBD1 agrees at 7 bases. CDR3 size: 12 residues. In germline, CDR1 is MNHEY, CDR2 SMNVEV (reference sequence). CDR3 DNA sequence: TGTGCCGGCAGTCACAGGGGCACTGAAGCTTTCTTT. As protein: CAGSHRGTEAFF.

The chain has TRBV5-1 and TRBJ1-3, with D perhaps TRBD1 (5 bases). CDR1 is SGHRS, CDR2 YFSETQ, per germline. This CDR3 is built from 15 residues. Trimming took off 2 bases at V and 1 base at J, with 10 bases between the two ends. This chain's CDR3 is CASSFTGGSGNTIYF. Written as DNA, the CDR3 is TGCGCCAGCAGCTTTACCGGGGGATCTGGAAACACCATATATTTT.

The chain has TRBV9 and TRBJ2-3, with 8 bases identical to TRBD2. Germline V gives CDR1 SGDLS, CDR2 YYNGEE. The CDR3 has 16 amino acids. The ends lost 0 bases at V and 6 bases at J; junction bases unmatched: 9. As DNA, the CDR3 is TGTGCCAGCAGCGTAGGACCTAGGAGCGGGGGCGATACGCAGTATTTT. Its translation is CASSVGPRSGGDTQYF.